This paragraph reports one T cell receptor beta chain. This sample was taken from a study of T cell changes during pregnancy in multiple sclerosis. Assay used: immunoSEQ multiplex PCR; TCRdb lists only in-frame clones, some missing. This sample has around 84,000 clones, with 94% found just once. V lost 8 bases and J lost 4, with 11 bases in between. Germline CDR1 and CDR2: SNHLY and FYNNEI. This CDR3 spans 12 amino acids. The TCR originated in a female donor in good health, enrolled as a control in a pregnancy study. J is TRBJ2-5 and V is TRBV2; maybe TRBD1 (6 bases). The sequences come from peripheral blood, collected in the second trimester of pregnancy. The CDR3 here is CASRQVGETQYF. Here the CDR3 DNA reads TGTGCCAGCCGACAGGTCGGAGAGACCCAGTACTTC.